This T cell receptor (beta chain) was profiled in a study of blood T cell repertoires in COVID-19. For the study at large: Researchers got acute and convalescent COVID-19 samples from the United States, Italy and Spain. The cDNA or gDNA used as material had been derived from T cells, B-cell-depleted T cells, or PBMCs.

Sequencing was performed with immunoSEQ multiplex PCR; in TCRdb, only in-frame clones are kept and a portion is missing. Here the sample spans 150,000 to 200,000 clones, 81% being singletons. The junction had 15 bases not matched to a gene; V was cut back by 7 bases and J by 7 bases. CDR1 MNHEY and CDR2 SVGAGI come from the germline V gene. This CDR3 contains 15 residues. The sequence derives from a woman older than 75 with COVID-19, enrolled during active disease. Sequencing was carried out using peripheral blood. This chain links TRBV6-5 with TRBJ2-7, with 8 nucleotides matching TRBD1. The CDR3 DNA sequence: TGTGCCAGCAACCGACAGGGGCAGAACTTGCCGGAGCAGTACTTC. This sequence encodes CASNRQGQNLPEQYF.